This TCR beta chain stems from a study of blood T cell repertoires in COVID-19. Study at large: From T cells, B-cell-depleted T cells, or PBMCs came the material, which was cDNA or gDNA.

Germline V gives CDR1 SGHVS, CDR2 FNYEAQ. CDR3 size: 16 residues. The J segment lost 7 bases and the V segment lost 1 base, leaving 4 bases of the junction unmatched. Methods used by the authors: Quantification of nucleated cells was approximated via reference gene primer amplification. Assay: immunoSEQ multiplex PCR; the TCRdb copy retains only in-frame clones and omits some. V and J calls and clone size come straight from that table; D and trimming were deduced from the DNA. This sample has 150,000 to 160,000 clones, with 75% to 85% found just once. Sequenced material: peripheral blood. The rearrangement uses TRBV7-6 and TRBJ1-6; TRBD1 matches 10 bases. The sequence was collected from a woman aged 50 to 65 with acute or convalescent COVID-19. CDR3 sequence (DNA): TGTGCCAGCAGCTTAGAGGGACAGGGGAGAAATTCACCCCTCCACTTT. Residues: CASSLEGQGRNSPLHF.